A selection of T cell receptor beta chains follows, all from one sample in a study of T cells in tuberculosis. Assay used: immunoSEQ multiplex PCR; TCRdb lists only in-frame clones, some missing. The data contain some 47,000 clones, about 95% of them singletons. Sequencing was carried out using PBMCs. The receptors were sampled from a donor aged 5-35 years with latent tuberculosis or without tuberculosis infection. CDR3s include the opening cysteine and the closing phenylalanine or tryptophan. Each record gives: CDR3 DNA, CDR3 protein, J gene, V gene, D gene. The D gene is left open where the match is weak.

DNA: TGTGCCAGCAGCTCTCGACAGAGGGGCTACACCTTC; CDR3: CASSSRQRGYTF; J: TRBJ1-2; V: TRBV9; D: NA
DNA: TGTGCCAGCAGCTTGTCCCCGACTAGCGGGGAAGAGACCCAGTACTTC; CDR3: CASSLSPTSGEETQYF; J: TRBJ2-5; V: TRBV5-4; D: TRBD2
DNA: TGTGCCAGCAGCCCCCCGACAGGGGAGAATAATTCACCCCTCCACTTT; CDR3: CASSPPTGENNSPLHF; J: TRBJ1-6; V: TRBV21-1; D: NA
DNA: TGTGCCAGCAGTCTTTACAGGGACACTGAAGCTTTCTTT; CDR3: CASSLYRDTEAFF; J: TRBJ1-1; V: TRBV6-5; D: NA
DNA: TGTGCCAGCAGTGCACAGGGACGGAACACTGAAGCTTTCTTT; CDR3: CASSAQGRNTEAFF; J: TRBJ1-1; V: TRBV6-1; D: NA
DNA: TGTGCCAGTAATCGACAGGGGTATCAGCCCCAGCATTTT; CDR3: CASNRQGYQPQHF; J: TRBJ1-5; V: TRBV19; D: TRBD1
DNA: TGTGCCAGCAGCGTAGAGGCGGGGGGGTCCTACAATGAGCAGTTCTTC; CDR3: CASSVEAGGSYNEQFF; J: TRBJ2-1; V: TRBV9; D: TRBD2
DNA: TGTGCCTGGAGCGCAAAACAGGGGGGCTATGGCTACACCTTC; CDR3: CAWSAKQGGYGYTF; J: TRBJ1-2; V: TRBV30; D: TRBD1
DNA: TGCGCCAGCAGCTTGGAAGGGGAAGGCACTGAAGCTTTCTTT; CDR3: CASSLEGEGTEAFF; J: TRBJ1-1; V: TRBV5-1; D: NA
DNA: TGCAGCGCTATGATGGGGGGATCCACTGAAGCTTTCTTT; CDR3: CSAMMGGSTEAFF; J: TRBJ1-1; V: TRBV29-1; D: NA
DNA: TGCGCCAGCAGCTCCCCGACGGGGAACACTGAAGCTTTCTTT; CDR3: CASSSPTGNTEAFF; J: TRBJ1-1; V: TRBV5-1; D: NA